This TCR beta chain was observed in a study of T cell responses to AZD1222 COVID-19 vaccine. The study's findings and limits: Spike was spanned by vaccine-associated CD4 TCRs, with dominance at 160-218 and 743-854. It should be noted that donors were predominantly white British and more often female, and clonal diversity was possibly underestimated. Baseline seropositivity occurred in only a handful of AZD1222 recipients.

Per germline, CDR1 LNHNV and CDR2 YYDKDF (reference sequence). The CDR3 consists of 16 residues. V dropped 0 bases and J dropped 7; count of bases not matched to a gene: 8. Some clones are missing from TCRdb's copy, which holds only in-frame ones; the method was immunoSEQ multiplex PCR. The sample has about 140,000 clones, 86% seen once. In regard to this clone: The antigen is undetermined.

Second doses at about 4 or about 12 weeks were pooled. This clonotype was sampled from an adult who received the AZD1222 COVID-19 vaccine. The sample consisted of peripheral blood, taken 28 days after the second AZD1222 dose. The chain combines TRBV15 with TRBJ2-1, with 8 positions matching TRBD2. In nucleotides, the CDR3 is TGTGCCACCAGCAGAGATCTCAGCGGGGGTTGGAATGAGCAGTTCTTC. Translated: CATSRDLSGGWNEQFF.